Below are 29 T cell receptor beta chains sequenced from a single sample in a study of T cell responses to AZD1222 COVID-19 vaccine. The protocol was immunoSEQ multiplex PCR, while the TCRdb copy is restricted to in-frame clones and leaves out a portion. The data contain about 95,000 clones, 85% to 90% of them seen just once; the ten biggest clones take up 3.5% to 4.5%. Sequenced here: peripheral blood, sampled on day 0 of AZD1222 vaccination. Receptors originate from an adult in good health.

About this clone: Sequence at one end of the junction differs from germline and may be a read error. The CDR3 region has the DNA TGTGCCATCCGCGAGCGGGGGCCACCCCGGTTC. Its protein product is CAIRERGPPRF. This rearrangement joins TRBV10-3 to TRBJ2-7; 8 bases agree with TRBD2. CDR3 size: 11 residues. Germline loops: CDR1 ENHRY, CDR2 SYGVKD.

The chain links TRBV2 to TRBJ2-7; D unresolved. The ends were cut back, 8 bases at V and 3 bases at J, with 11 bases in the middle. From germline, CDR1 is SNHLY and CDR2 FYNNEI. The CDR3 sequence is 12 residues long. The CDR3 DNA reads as TGTGCCAGCTCCGACGGATTCTACGAGCAGTACTTC. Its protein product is CASSDGFYEQYF.

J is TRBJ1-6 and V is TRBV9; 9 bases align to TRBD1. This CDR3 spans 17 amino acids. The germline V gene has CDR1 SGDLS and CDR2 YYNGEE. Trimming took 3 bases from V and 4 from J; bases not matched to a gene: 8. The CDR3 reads CASSAGQGWGYNSPLHF. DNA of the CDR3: TGTGCCAGCAGCGCCGGACAGGGGTGGGGTTATAATTCACCCCTCCACTTT.

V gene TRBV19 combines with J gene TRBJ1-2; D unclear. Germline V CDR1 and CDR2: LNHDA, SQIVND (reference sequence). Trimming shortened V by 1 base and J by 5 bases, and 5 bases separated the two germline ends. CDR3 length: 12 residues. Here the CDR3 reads CASSIGEYGYTF. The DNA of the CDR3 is TGTGCCAGTAGTATAGGAGAATATGGCTACACCTTC.

CDR3 protein: CASSLLAVRTYGYTF. CDR3 DNA sequence: TGTGCCAGCAGCTTGCTGGCAGTGAGGACCTATGGCTACACCTTC. The V and J genes are TRBV5-4 and TRBJ1-2; D gene unclear. V lost 1 base, J lost 4 bases, and 14 bases lay in between. CDR1 is SGHNT, CDR2 YYREEE, per germline (reference sequence). The length of the CDR3 is 15 residues.

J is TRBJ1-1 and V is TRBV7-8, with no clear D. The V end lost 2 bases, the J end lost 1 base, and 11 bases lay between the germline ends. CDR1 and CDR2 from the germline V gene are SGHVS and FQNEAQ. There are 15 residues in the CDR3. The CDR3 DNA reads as TGTGCCAGCAGCTTAATGCGGGTGAAGAACACTGAAGCTTTCTTT. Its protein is CASSLMRVKNTEAFF.

In DNA form, the CDR3 reads TGTGCCAGCAGTTACTCGAATCTGGGGTCCGGTGAAAAACTGTTTTTT. Residues: CASSYSNLGSGEKLFF. The gene calls are TRBV6-6 and TRBJ1-4; unclear D gene. The CDR3 spans 16 residues. With 0 bases removed from V and 7 bases from J, the gap between germline ends came to 15 bases. Per germline, CDR1 MNHNY and CDR2 SVGAGI (reference sequence).

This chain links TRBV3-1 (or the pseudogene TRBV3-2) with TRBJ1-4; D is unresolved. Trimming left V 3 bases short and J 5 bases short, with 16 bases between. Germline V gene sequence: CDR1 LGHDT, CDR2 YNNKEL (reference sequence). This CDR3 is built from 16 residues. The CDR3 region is CASSHKEGYPNEKLFF. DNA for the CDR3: TGTGCCAGCAGCCACAAAGAAGGGTACCCCAATGAAAAACTGTTTTTT.

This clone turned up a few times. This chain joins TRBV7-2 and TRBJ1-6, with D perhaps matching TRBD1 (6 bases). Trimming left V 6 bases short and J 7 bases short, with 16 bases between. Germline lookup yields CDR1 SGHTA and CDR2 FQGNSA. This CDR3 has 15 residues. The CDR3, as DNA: TGTGCCAGCAGTCCCAGTGGGGGGCTAAATTCACCCCTCCACTTT. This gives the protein CASSPSGGLNSPLHF.

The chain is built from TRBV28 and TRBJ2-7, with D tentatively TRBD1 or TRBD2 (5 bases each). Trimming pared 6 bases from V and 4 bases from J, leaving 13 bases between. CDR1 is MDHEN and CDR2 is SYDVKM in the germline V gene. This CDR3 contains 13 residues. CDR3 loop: CASRGPGPYEQYF. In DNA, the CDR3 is TGTGCCAGCAGGGGACCCGGGCCTTACGAGCAGTACTTC.

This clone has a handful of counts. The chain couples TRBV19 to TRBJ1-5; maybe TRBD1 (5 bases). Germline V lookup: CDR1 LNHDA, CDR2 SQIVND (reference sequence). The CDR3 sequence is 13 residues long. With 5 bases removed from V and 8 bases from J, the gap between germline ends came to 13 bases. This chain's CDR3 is CASSSEGVKPQHF. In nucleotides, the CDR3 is TGTGCCAGTAGTTCGGAAGGGGTGAAGCCCCAGCATTTT.

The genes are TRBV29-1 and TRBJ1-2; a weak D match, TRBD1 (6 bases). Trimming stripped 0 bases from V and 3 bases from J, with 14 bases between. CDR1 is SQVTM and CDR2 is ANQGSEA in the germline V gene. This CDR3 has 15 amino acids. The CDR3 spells CSVEDLAGQHYGYTF. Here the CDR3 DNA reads TGCAGCGTTGAAGATTTGGCAGGACAGCACTATGGCTACACCTTC.

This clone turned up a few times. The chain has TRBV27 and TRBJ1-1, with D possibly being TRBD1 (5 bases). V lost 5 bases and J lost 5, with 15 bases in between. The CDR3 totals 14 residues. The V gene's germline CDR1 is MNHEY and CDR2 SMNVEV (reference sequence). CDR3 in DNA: TGTGCCAGCAGTACGTGGGGGGGTCAGACTGAAGCTTTCTTT. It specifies CASSTWGGQTEAFF.

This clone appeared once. CDR3: CASSWGRASEQYF. In DNA, the CDR3 is TGTGCCAGCAGTTGGGGCAGGGCATCGGAGCAGTACTTC. This sequence joins TRBV6-5 and TRBJ2-7; D possibly corresponds to TRBD1 (5 bases). The V end was cut by 4 bases, the J end by 7 bases, with 14 bases between. Germline lookup yields CDR1 MNHEY and CDR2 SVGAGI. The CDR3 spans 13 residues.

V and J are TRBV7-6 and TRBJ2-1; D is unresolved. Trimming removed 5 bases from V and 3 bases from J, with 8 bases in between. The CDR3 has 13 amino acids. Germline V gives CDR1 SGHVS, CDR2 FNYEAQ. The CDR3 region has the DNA TGTGCCAGCAGCCCCCCCAGCTACAATGAGCAGTTCTTC. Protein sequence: CASSPPSYNEQFF.

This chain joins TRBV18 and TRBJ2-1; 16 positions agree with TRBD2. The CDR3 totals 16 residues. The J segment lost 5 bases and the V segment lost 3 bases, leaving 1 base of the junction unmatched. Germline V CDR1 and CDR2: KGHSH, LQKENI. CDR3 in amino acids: CASSPGTSGGDNEQFF. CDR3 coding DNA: TGTGCCAGCTCACCTGGGACTAGCGGGGGGGACAATGAGCAGTTCTTC.

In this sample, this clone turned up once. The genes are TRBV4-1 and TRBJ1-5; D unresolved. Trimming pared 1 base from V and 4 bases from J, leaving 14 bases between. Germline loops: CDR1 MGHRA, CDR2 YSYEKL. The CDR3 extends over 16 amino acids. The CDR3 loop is CASSQGSFARNQPQHF. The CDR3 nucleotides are TGCGCCAGCAGCCAAGGTTCGTTTGCGCGGAATCAGCCCCAGCATTTT.

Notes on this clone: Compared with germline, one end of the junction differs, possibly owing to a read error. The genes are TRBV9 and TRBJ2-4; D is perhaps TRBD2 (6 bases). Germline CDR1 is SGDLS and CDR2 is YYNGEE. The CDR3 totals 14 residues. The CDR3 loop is CASGVGPGGNIQYF. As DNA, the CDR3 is TGTGCCAGCGGCGTAGGGCCTGGGGGGAACATTCAGTACTTC.

The CDR3: CASSLVGSETQYF. In DNA form, the CDR3 reads TGTGCCAGCAGTCTCGTAGGGTCGGAGACCCAGTACTTC. The chain combines TRBV12-3 or TRBV12-4 with TRBJ2-5; no reliable D call. V was pared by 5 bases and J by 5 bases, with 12 bases between. This CDR3 has 13 residues.

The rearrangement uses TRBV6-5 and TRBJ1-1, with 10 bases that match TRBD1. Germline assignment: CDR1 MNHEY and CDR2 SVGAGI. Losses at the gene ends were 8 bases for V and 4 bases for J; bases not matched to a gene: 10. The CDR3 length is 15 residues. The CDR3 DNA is TGTGCCAGCGACACCGGGACAGGGGTGTTCACTGAAGCTTTCTTT. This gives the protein CASDTGTGVFTEAFF.

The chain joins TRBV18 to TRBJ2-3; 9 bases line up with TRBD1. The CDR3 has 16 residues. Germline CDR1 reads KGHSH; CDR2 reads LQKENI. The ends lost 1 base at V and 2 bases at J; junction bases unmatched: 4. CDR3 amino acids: CASSPRTGANTDTQYF. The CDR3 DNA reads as TGTGCCAGCTCACCACGGACAGGGGCAAACACAGATACGCAGTATTTT. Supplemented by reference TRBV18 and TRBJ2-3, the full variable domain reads NAGVMQNPRHLVRRRGQEARLRCSPMKGHSHVYWYRQLPEEGLKFMVYLQKENIIDESGMPKERFSAEFPKEGPSILRIQQVVRGDSAAYFCASSPRTGANTDTQYFGPGTRLTVL.

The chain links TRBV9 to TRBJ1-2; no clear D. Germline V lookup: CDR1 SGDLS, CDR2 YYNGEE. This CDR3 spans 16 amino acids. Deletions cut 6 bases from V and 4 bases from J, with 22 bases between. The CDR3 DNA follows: TGTGCCAGCACCTCTGATTCATTTACGCGGGGCTATGGCTACACCTTC. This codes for CASTSDSFTRGYGYTF.

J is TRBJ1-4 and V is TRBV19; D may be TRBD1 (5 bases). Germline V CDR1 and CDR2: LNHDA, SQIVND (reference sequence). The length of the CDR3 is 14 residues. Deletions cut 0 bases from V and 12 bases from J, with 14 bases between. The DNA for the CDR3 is TGTGCCAGTAGTATAGAGGTAGGGCAGGGAGAACTGTTTTTT. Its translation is CASSIEVGQGELFF.

In DNA, the CDR3 is TGTGCCAGCAGTTTCTTCGATAGTGAAGCTTTCTTT. Protein: CASSFFDSEAFF. The rearrangement links TRBV6-2 or TRBV6-3 to TRBJ1-1; D unclear. CDR1 and CDR2 from the germline V gene are MNHEY and SVGEGT. This CDR3 is 12 amino acids long. V lost 4 bases and J 7 bases, leaving 10 bases between the germline ends.

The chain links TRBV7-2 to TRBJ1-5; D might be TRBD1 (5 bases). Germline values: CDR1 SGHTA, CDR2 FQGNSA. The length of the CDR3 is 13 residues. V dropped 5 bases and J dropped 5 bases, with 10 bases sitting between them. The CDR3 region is CASSTRGDQPQHF. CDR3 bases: TGTGCCAGCAGCACGCGGGGCGATCAGCCCCAGCATTTT.

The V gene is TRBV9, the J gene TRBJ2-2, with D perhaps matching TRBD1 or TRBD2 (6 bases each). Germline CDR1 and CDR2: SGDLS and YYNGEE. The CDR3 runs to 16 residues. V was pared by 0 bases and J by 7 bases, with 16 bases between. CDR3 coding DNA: TGTGCCAGCAGCGTAGATAAGGGGGGCAGAGTCGGGGAGCTGTTTTTT. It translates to CASSVDKGGRVGELFF.

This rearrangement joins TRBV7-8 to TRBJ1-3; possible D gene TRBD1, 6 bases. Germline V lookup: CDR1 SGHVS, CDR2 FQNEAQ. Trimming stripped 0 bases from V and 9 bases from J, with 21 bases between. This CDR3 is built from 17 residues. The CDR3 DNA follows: TGTGCCAGCAGCTTAGCGAGAGTAATCAGGGGTGGGAGCACCATATATTTT. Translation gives CASSLARVIRGGSTIYF.

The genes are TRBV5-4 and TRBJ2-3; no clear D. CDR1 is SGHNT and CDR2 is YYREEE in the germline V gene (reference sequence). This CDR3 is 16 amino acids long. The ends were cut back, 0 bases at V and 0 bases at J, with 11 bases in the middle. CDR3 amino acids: CASSLELSSSTDTQYF. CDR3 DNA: TGTGCCAGCAGCTTGGAGCTATCTTCAAGCACAGATACGCAGTATTTT.

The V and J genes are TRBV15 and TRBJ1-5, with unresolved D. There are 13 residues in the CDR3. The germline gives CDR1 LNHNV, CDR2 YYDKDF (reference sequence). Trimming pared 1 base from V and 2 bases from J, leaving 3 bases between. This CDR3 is CATSRVGNQPQHF. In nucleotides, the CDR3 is TGTGCCACCAGCAGAGTGGGCAATCAGCCCCAGCATTTT.